One sample yielded the 27 T cell receptor beta chains listed below, sequenced in a study of Graves' ophthalmopathy and Graves' hyperthyroidism. TCR beta CDR3 amplification used RNA transcripts. The workflow started with a first-round RT-PCR run with HTBI primers and then moved on to a second-round multiplex PCR. TCRdb re-analysed the multiplex PCR reads in MiXCR, keeping a single row per CDR3 protein. The sample carries 650,000 to 900,000 distinct CDR3 sequences, roughly 41% recorded once. The sequenced sample consisted of peripheral blood. Every receptor here comes from an adult man with Graves' ophthalmopathy.

This clonotype was detected only a few times. A junction end diverges from the germline sequence, so it may reflect a read error. The rearrangement joins TRBV10-3 to TRBJ2-2, with 9 bases fitting TRBD1. Germline values: CDR1 ENHRY, CDR2 SYGVKD. The CDR3 has 14 residues. This CDR3 reads CASSYGTGIGELFF. The DNA for the CDR3 is TGTGCCAGCAGTTACGGGACAGGGATCGGGGAGCTGTTTTTT.

This chain connects TRBV2 to TRBJ1-4; D remains ambiguous. V shed 7 bases and J shed 4 bases, with 13 bases lying between them. The CDR3 is 14 amino acids. Germline CDR1 and CDR2: SNHLY and FYNNEI. The CDR3 here is CASNREPNNEKLFF. The DNA of the CDR3 is TGTGCCAGCAATCGGGAACCCAATAATGAAAAACTGTTTTTT.

Regarding this clonotype: Compared with germline, one end of the junction differs, possibly owing to a read error. This chain joins TRBV12-3 or TRBV12-4 and TRBJ1-6; no clear D gene. The CDR3 covers 14 residues. This CDR3 is CASSLSGNNSPLRF. CDR3 nucleotides: TGTGCCAGCAGTTTATCCGGGAACAATTCACCCCTCCGCTTT.

The genes are TRBV19 and TRBJ2-7, with 9 bases identical to TRBD2. The CDR3 consists of 16 residues. Germline trimming cut 10 bases from V and 4 bases from J; bases unmatched to any gene: 17. Per the germline V gene, CDR1 is LNHDA and CDR2 is SQIVND (reference sequence). CDR3 amino acids: CATSKSLSSGMYEQYF. The CDR3 DNA sequence: TGTGCCACCTCAAAAAGCTTGTCTAGCGGGATGTACGAGCAGTACTTC.

In this sample, this clonotype turned up a few times. The chain uses TRBV19 and TRBJ2-7; TRBD1 agrees at 8 bases. The V segment lost 2 bases and the J segment 7 bases; nucleotides outside the gene matches: 4. The CDR3 loop spans 13 amino acids. Germline V gene sequence: CDR1 LNHDA, CDR2 SQIVND (reference sequence). CDR3 region: CASSIQGASEQYF. The CDR3 nucleotides are TGTGCCAGTAGTATACAGGGGGCGTCAGAGCAGTACTTC.

This clonotype was seen a few times. The chain has TRBV14 and TRBJ1-6; no reliable D call. Germline V CDR1 and CDR2: SGHDN, FVKESK. This CDR3 contains 15 residues. V lost 5 bases and J lost 2, with 10 bases in between. DNA for the CDR3: TGTGCCAGCAGCAAACTAGTGGCCTATAATTCACCCCTCCACTTT. Translation: CASSKLVAYNSPLHF.

This clonotype was seen many times. The V gene is TRBV24-1, the J gene TRBJ2-2, with unresolved D. V shed 5 bases and J shed 0 bases, with 6 bases lying between them. Germline V gives CDR1 KGHDR, CDR2 SFDVKD. This CDR3 has 14 amino acids. This CDR3 is CATSGAPNTGELFF. The CDR3 DNA follows: TGTGCCACCAGTGGGGCCCCGAACACCGGGGAGCTGTTTTTT.

J is TRBJ2-7 and V is TRBV5-6; D is ambiguous. Germline V gives CDR1 SGHDT, CDR2 YYEEEE. There are 15 residues in the CDR3. Trimming cost V 5 bases and J 6 bases, with 21 bases left between them. CDR3 sequence: CASSSPAYAGFEQYF. In DNA form, the CDR3 reads TGTGCCAGCAGTTCCCCAGCCTACGCCGGCTTCGAGCAGTACTTC.

Regarding this clonotype: Since a much larger clone is just one base distant, this may be a read error. The CDR3 reads CSVETLPGTEAFF. CDR3 DNA: TGCAGCGTTGAGACTCTTCCGGGCACTGAAGCTTTCTTT. The chain has TRBV29-1 and TRBJ1-1; D is unclear. This CDR3 region has 13 residues. The V end was cut by 3 bases, the J end by 4 bases, with 12 bases between. Germline lookup yields CDR1 SQVTM and CDR2 ANQGSEA.

The gene calls are TRBV20-1 and TRBJ2-5; perhaps TRBD1 as D (6 bases). The length of the CDR3 is 12 residues. Germline V gene sequence: CDR1 DFQATT, CDR2 SNEGSKA (reference sequence). Written as DNA, the CDR3 is TGCAGCGTCACAGGGCTCCAAGAGACCCAGTACTTC. Translated, it gives CSVTGLQETQYF.

The chain is built from TRBV7-9 and TRBJ2-7, with a tentative D call TRBD2 (6 bases). Trimming pared 1 base from V and 1 base from J, leaving 17 bases between. The CDR3 spans 17 residues. Germline values: CDR1 SEHNR, CDR2 FQNEAQ (reference sequence). CDR3 residues: CASSLDLTGVRSYEQYF. CDR3 DNA sequence: TGTGCCAGCAGCTTAGATCTGACGGGAGTCCGTTCCTACGAGCAGTACTTC.

This clonotype came up a few times. This rearrangement joins TRBV19 to TRBJ1-5; the match to TRBD1 covers 8 bases. This CDR3 has 15 amino acids. CDR1 LNHDA and CDR2 SQIVND come from the germline V gene (reference sequence). Trimming cost V 9 bases and J 4 bases; bases outside gene matches: 11. The CDR3 coding sequence is TGTGCCAGCAGCCGGACGACAGGGGATAATCAGCCCCAGCATTTT. Protein product: CASSRTTGDNQPQHF.

The V and J genes are TRBV5-6 and TRBJ1-2; 7 bases align to TRBD1. V lost 1 base and J lost 4; bases outside the gene matches: 4. Looked up from germline, CDR1 is SGHDT and CDR2 is YYEEEE. This CDR3 has 14 amino acids. In DNA form, the CDR3 reads TGTGCCAGCAGCTTGTGGGACAGATCCTATGGCTACACCTTC. It translates to CASSLWDRSYGYTF.

The chain couples TRBV2 to TRBJ2-7; 12 nucleotides match TRBD2. The CDR3 contains 22 residues. Germline CDR1 SNHLY, CDR2 FYNNEI. The J segment lost 2 bases and the V segment lost 6 bases, leaving 26 bases of the junction unmatched. CDR3 coding DNA: TGTGCCAGCAGCTTAGCGGCTAGCGGGAGGGTGTTAGGCGGTTGGTCACCCTACGAGCAGTACTTC. It is translated as CASSLAASGRVLGGWSPYEQYF. Full variable domain (rest looked up from reference TRBV2 and TRBJ2-7): EPEVTQTPSHQVTQMGQEVILRCVPISNHLYFYWYRQILGQKVEFLVSFYNNEISEKSEIFDDQFSVERPDGSNFTLKIRSTKLEDSAMYFCASSLAASGRVLGGWSPYEQYFGPGTRLTVT.

This clonotype was observed at least ten times. The chain carries TRBV11-2 and TRBJ2-5; 9 bases map to TRBD2. The ends lost 7 bases at V and 4 bases at J; junction bases unmatched: 4. Germline lookup yields CDR1 SGHAT and CDR2 FQNNGV. The CDR3 runs 13 residues. The CDR3 loop reads CASTGTSRETQYF. CDR3 sequence (DNA): TGTGCCAGCACTGGGACTAGCCGAGAGACCCAGTACTTC.

This clonotype was detected many times. The rearrangement joins TRBV7-9 to TRBJ1-1; possibly TRBD1 for D (5 bases). The V gene lost 0 bases and the J gene lost 0 bases, with 14 bases spanning the gap. The CDR3 is made up of 17 amino acids. Germline loops: CDR1 SEHNR, CDR2 FQNEAQ (reference sequence). The CDR3: CASSLARVWGMNTEAFF. CDR3 coding DNA: TGTGCCAGCAGCTTAGCCCGCGTCTGGGGCATGAACACTGAAGCTTTCTTT.

As to this clonotype: Its ends do not fully match the called genes, so a read error is possible. The chain is built from TRBV7-9 and TRBJ1-5; a weak D match, TRBD1 (5 bases). CDR3 length equals 15 residues. Germline assignment: CDR1 SEHNR and CDR2 FQNEAQ (reference sequence). CDR3: CASSLNGTKNQPQHF. DNA for the CDR3: TGCGCCAGCAGCCTCAACGGGACGAAAAATCAGCCCCAGCATTTT.

DNA of the CDR3: TGCGCCAGCAGCCCCCTCCACTCGGCGGAGACCCAGTACTTC. Translation: CASSPLHSAETQYF. This chain links TRBV5-1 with TRBJ2-5, with no clear D. V lost 4 bases and J lost 5, with 15 bases in between. CDR1 and CDR2 from the germline V gene are SGHRS and YFSETQ. The CDR3 contains 14 residues.

CDR3 in amino acids: CATSSGTEEETQYF. In DNA, the CDR3 is TGTGCCACCAGCAGCGGGACGGAGGAAGAGACCCAGTACTTC. The rearrangement links TRBV24-1 to TRBJ2-5; 7 bases are a match to TRBD2. This CDR3 contains 14 residues. Per the germline V gene, CDR1 is KGHDR and CDR2 is SFDVKD. The V and J ends lost 7 bases and 3 bases, in that order; junction bases with no gene match: 7.

The sample holds a few counts of this clonotype. DNA for the CDR3: TGTGCCAGCAGTAGCGCGGGTGCCGGGGAGCTGTTTTTT. This encodes CASSSAGAGELFF. This rearrangement joins TRBV5-5 to TRBJ2-2, with a weak D call TRBD2 (5 bases). Germline CDR1 reads SGHKS; CDR2 reads YYEKEE (reference sequence). This CDR3 comprises 13 residues. V shed 5 bases and J shed 6 bases, with 11 bases lying between them.

The genes are TRBV2 and TRBJ2-7, with D perhaps matching TRBD1 (7 bases). Germline lookup yields CDR1 SNHLY and CDR2 FYNNEI. The CDR3 loop spans 13 amino acids. With 8 bases removed from V and 2 bases from J, the gap between germline ends came to 13 bases. As DNA, the CDR3 is TGTGCCAGCGTGGAGGGACAGCCCTACGAGCAGTACTTC. Its protein product is CASVEGQPYEQYF.

This clonotype was found once. This sequence may be a read error, since a much larger clone differs from it by one base. The rearrangement uses TRBV7-9 and TRBJ2-7; 8 bases are shared with TRBD2. Germline CDR1 is SEHNR and CDR2 is FQNEAQ (reference sequence). The CDR3 covers 15 residues. CDR3 residues: CASSSGTSGSYEQDF. The CDR3 DNA is TGTGCCAGCAGCTCGGGAACTAGCGGATCCTACGAGCAGGACTTC.

This clonotype was seen at least ten times. The rearrangement links TRBV2 to TRBJ1-5, with TRBD1 matching 7 bases. Germline CDR1 reads SNHLY; CDR2 reads FYNNEI. V lost 3 bases, J lost 0 bases, and 5 bases stayed unmatched. The CDR3 has 16 amino acids. The CDR3 protein is CASSEDGQASNQPQHF. The DNA of the CDR3 is TGTGCCAGCAGTGAGGACGGACAGGCTAGCAATCAGCCCCAGCATTTT. Full variable domain (rest looked up from reference TRBV2 and TRBJ1-5): EPEVTQTPSHQVTQMGQEVILRCVPISNHLYFYWYRQILGQKVEFLVSFYNNEISEKSEIFDDQFSVERPDGSNFTLKIRSTKLEDSAMYFCASSEDGQASNQPQHFGDGTRLSIL.

The chain couples TRBV7-2 to TRBJ2-5, with D unresolved. The better agreement between TRBJ2-7 and the DNA end casts doubt on the J call. The CDR3 has 16 residues. Germline values: CDR1 SGHTA, CDR2 FQGNSA. The CDR3 bases are TGTGCCAGCAGCCAAGATGACTGGGATCTCTCCTACGAGCAGTACTTC. Protein sequence: CASSQDDWDLSYEQYF.

This clonotype was observed many times. The gene calls are TRBV4-3 and TRBJ2-2; the D is unclear. Germline-derived CDR1 and CDR2 are LGHNA and YSLEER. The CDR3 length is 13 residues. V shed 4 bases and J shed 4 bases, with 7 bases lying between them. CDR3 coding DNA: TGCGCCAGCAGCCCGGACCGCACCGGGGAGCTGTTTTTT. Translation gives CASSPDRTGELFF.

In the case of this clonotype: Germline and junction disagree at one end, which may indicate a read error. The gene calls are TRBV10-3 and TRBJ2-5; 8 nucleotides align to TRBD1. This CDR3 comprises 17 residues. Germline-derived CDR1 and CDR2 are ENHRY and SYGVKD. This chain's CDR3 is CASSSNYQGADQETQYF. The CDR3 coding sequence is TGTGCCAGCAGTTCGAATTATCAGGGGGCGGACCAAGAGACCCAGTACTTC.

This clonotype was detected many times. The chain uses TRBV24-1 and TRBJ2-7; TRBD1 aligns across 7 bases. The CDR3 is made up of 12 amino acids. V trimming: 9 bases; J trimming: 0 bases; junction bases outside the gene matches: 1. Germline CDR1 KGHDR, CDR2 SFDVKD. The CDR3 loop is CATGDSSYEQYF. The DNA for the CDR3 is TGTGCCACCGGGGACAGCTCCTACGAGCAGTACTTC.